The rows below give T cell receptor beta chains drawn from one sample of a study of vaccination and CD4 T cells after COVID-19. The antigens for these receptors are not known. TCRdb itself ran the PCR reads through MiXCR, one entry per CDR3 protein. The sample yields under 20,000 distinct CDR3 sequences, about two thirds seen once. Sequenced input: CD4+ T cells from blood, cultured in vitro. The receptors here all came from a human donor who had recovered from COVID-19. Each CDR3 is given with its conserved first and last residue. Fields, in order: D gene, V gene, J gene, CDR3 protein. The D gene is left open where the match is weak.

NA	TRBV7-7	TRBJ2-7	CASSLTDKYEQYF
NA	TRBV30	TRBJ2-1	CAWSDYPSYGKHNEQFF
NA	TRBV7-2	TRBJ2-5	CASSLGRRQWTQYF
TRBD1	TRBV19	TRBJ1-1	CASSPIRGLNTEAFF
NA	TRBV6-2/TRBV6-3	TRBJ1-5	CASSYSRGNQPQHF
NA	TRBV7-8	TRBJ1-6	CASSLVPLGTVDSPLHF
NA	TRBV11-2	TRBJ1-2	CASSFRGAFYGYTF
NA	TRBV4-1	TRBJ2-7	CASSQEVASYEQYF
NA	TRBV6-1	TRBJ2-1	CASSVQGQGNEQFF
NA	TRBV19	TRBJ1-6	CASSRGREDSPLHF
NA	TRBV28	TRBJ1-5	CASIFGGGGPQHF
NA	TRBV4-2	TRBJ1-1	CASRLVGGNTEAFF
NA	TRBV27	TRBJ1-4	CASSFQGAGEKLFF
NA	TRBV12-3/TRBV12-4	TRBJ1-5	CASSLGRIRGNQPQHF
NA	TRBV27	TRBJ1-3	CASRADGYSGNTIYF
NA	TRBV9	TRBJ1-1	CASSAPTGTTNTEAFF
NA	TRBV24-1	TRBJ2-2	CATSEHRARNTGELFF
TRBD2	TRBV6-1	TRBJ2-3	CASSDASGYTDTQYF
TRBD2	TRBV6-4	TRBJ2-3	CASSDVAGATDTQYF
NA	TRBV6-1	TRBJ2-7	CASSADYYYEQYF
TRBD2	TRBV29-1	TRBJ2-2	CSAERAGGAGELFF
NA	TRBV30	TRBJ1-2	CAWRMNRVGNYGYTF
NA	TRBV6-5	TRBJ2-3	CASSYSIFSSAKRDTQYF
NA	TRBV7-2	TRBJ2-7	CASSRLQRYEQYF
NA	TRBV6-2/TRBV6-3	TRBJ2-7	CASTRSGVTYEQYF
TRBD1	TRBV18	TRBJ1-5	CASSSDRGQPQHF
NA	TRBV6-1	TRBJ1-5	CASSEEGGGINQPQHF
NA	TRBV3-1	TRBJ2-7	CASSQGNPSEQYF
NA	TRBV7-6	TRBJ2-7	CASSLFSGVVSYEQYF
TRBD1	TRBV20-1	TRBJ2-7	CSARTGGHEQYF
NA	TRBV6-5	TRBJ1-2	CASSYTGPYGYTF
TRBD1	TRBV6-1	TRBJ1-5	CASTPDRGADQPQHF
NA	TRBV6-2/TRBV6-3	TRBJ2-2	CASSHTQGGGTTGELFF
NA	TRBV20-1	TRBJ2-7	CSAPGTRREGEQYF
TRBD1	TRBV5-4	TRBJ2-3	CASSKAGQGGTDTQYF
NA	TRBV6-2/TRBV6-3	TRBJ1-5	CASNGKGEKNQPQHF
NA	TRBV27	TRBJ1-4	CASSRMGADREKLFF
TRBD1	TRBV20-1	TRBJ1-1	CSAPWTGRNTEAFF
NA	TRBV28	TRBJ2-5	CASSLGRRQETQYF
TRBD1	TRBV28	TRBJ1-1	CASSHLGQGAFF
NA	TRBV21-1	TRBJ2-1	CASSKTAGGPYDEQFF
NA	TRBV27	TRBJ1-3	CASSAGYGGNTIYF
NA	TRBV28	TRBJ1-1	CASRDANTEAFF
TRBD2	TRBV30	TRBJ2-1	CAWSTTSFYNEQFF
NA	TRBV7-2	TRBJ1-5	CASSSQGSYQPQHF